The present T cell receptor beta chain was sequenced within a study of shared clonotypes between healthy human individuals (dated by TCRdb to about 2020). Background for the entire study: The cohort comprised a couple of women and a few men aged 18 to 49 years. For each donor, three plates each were used for CD4 naive and CD4 memory, two plates were used for CD8 naive, and one plate was used for CD8 memory. To estimate repertoire size and how much clonotypes are shared between individuals, the study performed deep sequencing of blood TCR repertoires from about five healthy adults. Libraries were prepared and TCR repertoires were sequenced by different laboratories using diverse techniques, in order to increase sequencing depth and limit assay-specific biases. Each donor's leukapheresis produced roughly between roughly 0.85 and 9 billion PBMCs.

Using the deep immunoSEQ assay, TCR CDR3 regions were amplified from genomic DNA by multiplex PCR. Extracted genomic DNA from each cell subset was spread evenly across all wells of several immunoSEQ 96-well plates, with each plate serving as a replicate. Each replicate PCR for sorted subsets received roughly 0.2 ug genomic DNA, equal to about 30,000 T cell genomes. The purified libraries were quantified using a Qubit 3.0 fluorometer, sized with a Bioanalyzer 2100, and then quantified again using the KAPA Library Quantification kit. Every immunoSEQ 96-well plate was sequenced on a dedicated single-read 150-cycle Illumina NextSeq 550 flow cell. The original pipeline was this. Because the immunoSEQ output held only junctional sequences and lacked quality scores, the filtering could not match the filtering applied to full-length reads. Sequences were annotated with PyIR, a Python wrapper for IgBLAST v1.9, and V/J genes and CDR3 were assigned using IMGT germline references. Reads were removed for weak V/J assignments (E-value above 1e-6), missing CDR3, stop codons, out-of-frame junctions, or ambiguous translated residues. V3J clonotypes were defined as sequences sharing an identical inferred V gene, J gene, and CDR3 amino acid sequence. To compute the percentage overlap between repertoires, the number of shared unique clonotypes was divided by the size of the smaller repertoire. Richness of each repertoire was evaluated using RTK rarefaction, the Chao1 estimator, and Recon v2.1 estimates of unobserved clonotypes. Generation probabilities were computed with OLGA for all TCRbeta clonotypes obtained by the gDNA method from four donors. TCRdb's version of the immuneACCESS table is confined to in-frame rearrangements and falls short of the full clone set. An unresolved V gene accounts for under half of the shortfall where checked; the remainder is of unknown origin. V, J and clone size are taken as reported in that table, and D and trimming were inferred from the DNA itself. Here the sample has 300,000 or so clones; around 72% occur a single time. Together, the top ten hold 9% to 12% of the sample.

Results the study describes overall, beyond this receptor: Based on pairwise subsampling, the degree of clonotype sharing among donors was expected to be affected by sequencing depth. Sharing across four donors was observed for about 5% of naive CD4, 3.5% of naive CD8, over 2% of memory CD4, and over 0.3% of memory CD8 clonotypes. Only blood was sampled, and tissue TCR repertoires likely differ from those in blood. Larger estimated clonotype richness was generally found for naive subsets than for memory subsets. Incomplete sequencing was indicated by rarefaction of sorted-subset datasets, despite the large sequencing depth. Clonotypes shared by all four sorted-subset donors showed higher generation probabilities than non-shared clonotypes. The genetic and exposure-history diversity represented was limited by the small number of donors.

The donors were healthy, HIV-negative adults with no recently reported acute infections or vaccinations. Only Caucasian adults living in Nashville, Tennessee, USA were represented among the donors. CD4+ T cells were enriched through magnetic negative selection, after which naive cells were positively selected on CD45RA and the remaining negative fraction served as the memory subset. After blood collection by leukapheresis, PBMCs were isolated using Ficoll-Histopaque density gradient centrifugation and then cryopreserved in the vapor phase of liquid nitrogen. Analytical flow cytometry was used to check the purity and quantity of each magnetically sorted T cell population. Genomic DNA was isolated from every sorted fraction and measured by UV absorbance on a Nanodrop 2000c. Remarks on this clone: Its target antigen remains unknown. There are no base qualities to consult, and no much larger clone falls within one base.

CDR3 length: 18 amino acids, cysteine to phenylalanine. The DNA shown is the 54-base CDR3, in frame from base 1. Based on the germline V gene, the CDR1 and CDR2 sequences are SNHLY and FYNNEI. Ends trimmed: V by 3 bases, J by 0 bases; bases unmatched to a gene: 9. The chain links TRBV2 with TRBJ2-1, and 9 junctional nucleotides match TRBD1. Sample: memory CD4+ T cells sorted from blood. What this sample's cell subset or site label stands for: CD45RA-negative fraction. The receptor comes from a man aged 25 to 40 in good health. The DNA sequence follows: TGTGCCAGCAGTGAGGCCCACGGACAGGGGAGCTCCTACAATGAGCAGTTCTTC. Translated, it reads CASSEAHGQGSSYNEQFF. The CDR3 plus the reference TRBV2 and TRBJ2-1 genes for the other parts give the full variable domain: EPEVTQTPSHQVTQMGQEVILRCVPISNHLYFYWYRQILGQKVEFLVSFYNNEISEKSEIFDDQFSVERPDGSNFTLKIRSTKLEDSAMYFCASSEAHGQGSSYNEQFFGPGTRLTVL.